This TCR beta chain was captured by sequencing in a study of T cell responses to AZD1222 COVID-19 vaccine. Notes on this clone: The antigen is unknown.

Whole-study results and caveats: Clonal diversity was possibly underestimated, and the donors were mostly white British, with more females. Spike-specific TCR breadth and depth both grew after two AZD1222 doses. Unmutated variant regions are reportedly targeted by nearly half of spike-specific TCRs.

CDR1 SEHNR and CDR2 FQNEAQ come from the germline V gene (reference sequence). CDR3 length: 13 residues. The germline V and J ends were trimmed by 2 bases and 3 bases, with 8 bases remaining between them. Produced via immunoSEQ multiplex PCR; TCRdb's table is partial and in-frame only. Among roughly 150,000 clones listed, 90% to 95% were seen once. Pooling was applied to second doses at about 4 or about 12 weeks. This chain joins TRBV7-9 and TRBJ2-7; D remains ambiguous. The specimen comprised peripheral blood, sampled 28 days after the second AZD1222 dose. This sequence originates from an adult who received the AZD1222 COVID-19 vaccine. The CDR3 nucleotides read TGTGCCAGCAGCTTATCAGGCGGCTACGAGCAGTACTTC. This gives the protein CASSLSGGYEQYF.